This TCR beta chain emerged from a study of cytomegalovirus exposure and HLA in healthy donors. General observations from the study: Reportedly, diagnosis of cytomegalovirus status by the classifier showed high specificity and sensitivity. Usually a TCR sequence was rare, but some public TCRs were found in many donors.

Germline V gives CDR1 SGHRS, CDR2 YFSETQ. This CDR3 is 15 amino acids long. Unmatched junction bases numbered 4, after V lost 4 bases and J lost 4 bases. This clone was seen a single time. No antigen is known for it. TCRdb's copy holds only in-frame clones and misses some; the assay was immunoSEQ multiplex PCR. Of about 200,000 clones in the sample, around 83% are singletons; the top ten hold over 10%. The TCR originated in a woman in her 30s in good health and CMV-seropositive. The specimen sequenced was PBMCs. The rearrangement joins TRBV5-1 to TRBJ2-7; 14 nucleotides align to TRBD2. The CDR3 nucleotides read TGCGCCAGCAGCGAGACTAGCGGGAGGGCTTACGAGCAGTACTTC. Translation gives CASSETSGRAYEQYF.